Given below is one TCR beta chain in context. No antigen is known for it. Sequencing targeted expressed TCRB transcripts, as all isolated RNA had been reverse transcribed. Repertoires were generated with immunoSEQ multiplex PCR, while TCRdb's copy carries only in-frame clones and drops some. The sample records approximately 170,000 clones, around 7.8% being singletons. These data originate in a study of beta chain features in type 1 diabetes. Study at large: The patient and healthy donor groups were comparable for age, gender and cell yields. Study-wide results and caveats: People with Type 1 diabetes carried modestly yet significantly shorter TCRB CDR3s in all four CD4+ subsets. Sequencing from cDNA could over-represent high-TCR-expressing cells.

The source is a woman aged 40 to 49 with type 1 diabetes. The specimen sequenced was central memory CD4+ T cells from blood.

CDR3 sequence reads: CASSLQPTSTDTQYF. The CDR3 DNA reads TGCGCCAGCAGTCTACAGCCTACGAGCACAGATACGCAGTATTTT. The rearrangement links TRBV5-1 to TRBJ2-3; D uncertain. With 5 bases removed from V and 0 bases from J, the gap between germline ends came to 13 bases. CDR1 and CDR2 (germline): SGHRS, YFSETQ. The CDR3 contains 15 residues.